Below, 24 T cell receptor beta chains from the same sample are listed, as sequenced in a study of Ad26.COV2.S vaccination and SARS-CoV-2 variants listed by TCRdb under 2021. The treatment or condition tag for this specimen amounts to: around 19 received Ad26.COV2.S at low or high dose, single or two shots; about 5 received placebo; per-sample allocation not given. For vaccine and placebo recipients, repertoires were sequenced using samples collected on day 63 after the first injection. Library preparation employed the immunoSEQ multiplex PCR assay. TCRdb obtained this table from immuneACCESS and retained in-frame rearrangements with V and J assigned. These tables miss some clones; where compared with another copy, unresolved V genes account for less than half of the shortfall, and the remainder is unexplained. This sample holds a few hundred thousand clones; more than 75% were observed only once. The leading ten clones occupy around 3.6% of the sample.

The starting material was peripheral blood, obtained in a trial of Ad26.COV2.S vaccine versus placebo. These receptors originate from a person between 18 and 60 years old who received the Ad26.COV2.S COVID-19 vaccine or a placebo.

The chain has TRBV6-2 or TRBV6-3 and TRBJ2-7; perhaps TRBD1 as D (6 bases). Germline V gives CDR1 MNHEY, CDR2 SVGEGT. V was shortened by 0 bases and J by 5 bases, with 8 bases between the two germline ends. The CDR3 spans 13 residues. In nucleotides, the CDR3 is TGTGCCAGCAGTTACTCCCCAGGGGACGAGCAGTACTTC. Protein product: CASSYSPGDEQYF.

The chain uses TRBV7-6 and TRBJ2-7, with 10 bases lining up with TRBD1. V lost 2 bases to trimming and J lost 1 base; unmatched junction nucleotides: 5. CDR1 is SGHVS, CDR2 FNYEAQ, per germline. CDR3 length: 16 residues. In DNA form, the CDR3 reads TGTGCCAGCAGCTTATCCAGACAGGGGGCTTCCTACGAGCAGTACTTC. The encoded protein is CASSLSRQGASYEQYF.

The DNA of the CDR3 is TGTGCCAGTAGCATTACTAGCGGGGGTTACTCCTACGAGCAGTACTTC. As protein: CASSITSGGYSYEQYF. The chain has TRBV19 and TRBJ2-7; 11 bases are shared with TRBD2. In germline, CDR1 is LNHDA, CDR2 SQIVND (reference sequence). The trim removed 6 bases at V and 0 bases at J, leaving 7 bases unmatched. The CDR3 is made up of 16 amino acids.

This clone was seen at least ten times. The chain carries TRBV4-3 and TRBJ1-1; 7 bases map to TRBD1. The CDR3 extends over 14 amino acids. CDR1 and CDR2 from the germline V gene are LGHNA and YSLEER. Trimming removed 5 bases from V and 1 base from J; junction bases left unmatched: 4. As DNA, the CDR3 is TGCGCCAGCAGCGTTAGACAGGGGAACACTGAAGCTTTCTTT. Protein sequence: CASSVRQGNTEAFF.

The CDR3: CASSEAPREKQYF. Written as DNA, the CDR3 is TGTGCCAGCAGTGAAGCTCCCAGGGAGAAGCAGTACTTC. The chain is built from TRBV6-1 and TRBJ2-7, with D perhaps matching TRBD1 or TRBD2 (5 bases each). CDR1 MNHNS and CDR2 SASEGT come from the germline V gene. The CDR3 spans 13 residues. With 0 bases removed from V and 8 bases from J, the gap between germline ends came to 11 bases.

The chain joins TRBV28 to TRBJ2-1, with D unclear. Germline CDR1 reads MDHEN; CDR2 reads SYDVKM. Trimming removed 5 bases from V and 0 bases from J, with 11 bases in between. The CDR3 runs 15 residues. CDR3 in DNA: TGTGCCAGCAGTCGCCCCCAACTCTCCTACAATGAGCAGTTCTTC. Its protein is CASSRPQLSYNEQFF.

This chain links TRBV6-2 or TRBV6-3 with TRBJ2-7; D is ambiguous. V dropped 4 bases and J dropped 3 bases, with 10 bases sitting between them. Germline assignment: CDR1 MNHEY and CDR2 SVGEGT. The CDR3 spans 13 residues. CDR3 bases: TGTGCCAGCAGTTTGAGTGAGTACTACGAGCAGTACTTC. This sequence encodes CASSLSEYYEQYF.

The gene calls are TRBV11-2 and TRBJ2-7; a weak D match, TRBD1 (5 bases). Germline CDR1 SGHAT, CDR2 FQNNGV. There are 15 residues in the CDR3. V was pared by 4 bases and J by 0 bases, with 13 bases between. CDR3 DNA: TGTGCCAGCAGCTACCTGGGGCCTAGCTCCTACGAGCAGTACTTC. This codes for CASSYLGPSSYEQYF.

This chain links TRBV3-1 (or the pseudogene TRBV3-2) with TRBJ1-1; D gene ambiguous. Trimming removed 0 bases at V and 6 bases at J, with 14 bases between. CDR1 is LGHDT, CDR2 YNNKEL, per germline (reference sequence). The CDR3 has 15 residues. For the CDR3, the DNA is TGTGCCAGCAGCCAAGATAGGCGGCCGCGTCCTGAAGCTTTCTTT. Its protein is CASSQDRRPRPEAFF.

V usage is TRBV28 and J usage is TRBJ1-6, with no clear D. V dropped 5 bases and J dropped 9 bases, with 11 bases sitting between them. Germline CDR1 MDHEN, CDR2 SYDVKM. The CDR3 is made up of 13 amino acids. CDR3 coding DNA: TGTGCCAGCAGTACCAACAGTCTTTCACCCCTCCACTTT. It yields the protein CASSTNSLSPLHF. The whole variable domain, remainder taken from reference TRBV28 and TRBJ1-6, is DVKVTQSSRYLVKRTGEKVFLECVQDMDHENMFWYRQDPGLGLRLIYFSYDVKMKEKGDIPEGYSVSREKKERFSLILESASTNQTSMYLCASSTNSLSPLHFGNGTRLTVT.

This chain connects TRBV7-9 to TRBJ2-6; possibly TRBD2 for D (6 bases). CDR1 and CDR2 from the germline V gene are SEHNR and FQNEAQ (reference sequence). CDR3 length equals 18 residues. With 5 bases removed from V and 0 bases from J, the gap between germline ends came to 17 bases. CDR3 residues: CASSPRGGVGSGANVLTF. The CDR3 DNA sequence: TGTGCCAGCAGCCCTCGCGGAGGGGTCGGCTCTGGGGCCAACGTCCTGACTTTC.

With regard to this clone: Additional DNA sequences in this sample encode the identical CDR3. This rearrangement joins TRBV19 to TRBJ1-5; 7 bases fit TRBD1. Trimming took 8 bases from V and 4 from J; bases not matched to a gene: 2. The germline CDR1 and CDR2 sequences are LNHDA and SQIVND (reference sequence). This CDR3 is 12 amino acids long. The DNA for the CDR3 is TGTGCCAGTTCCAGGGGGAATCAGCCCCAGCATTTT. This sequence encodes CASSRGNQPQHF.

The sample holds one count of this clone. The J gene is TRBJ1-1, the V gene TRBV19, with TRBD1 as a possible D gene (6 bases). CDR1 and CDR2 from the germline V gene are LNHDA and SQIVND (reference sequence). V was trimmed by 5 bases and J by 4 bases, leaving 14 bases between them. The CDR3 spans 14 residues. The CDR3 sequence is CASSAQGGGTEAFF. The CDR3, as DNA: TGTGCCAGTAGTGCCCAGGGAGGGGGCACTGAAGCTTTCTTT.

This chain uses TRBV7-2 with TRBJ1-1; D not resolved. The CDR3 runs 15 residues. Germline V gene data show CDR1 as SGHTA and CDR2 as FQGNSA. Trimming took 6 bases from V and 0 from J, leaving 14 bases between them. This chain's CDR3 is CASSLTLFMNTEAFF. As DNA, the CDR3 is TGTGCCAGCAGTCTTACATTATTCATGAACACTGAAGCTTTCTTT.

The chain employs TRBV28 and TRBJ1-2; D gene uncertain. V was cut by 2 bases and J by 1 base, with 11 bases left in between. The V gene's germline CDR1 is MDHEN and CDR2 SYDVKM. The CDR3 covers 15 residues. The CDR3, as DNA: TGTGCCAGCAGTTTAATCGAGGGCGATAACTATGGCTACACCTTC. It specifies CASSLIEGDNYGYTF.

This clone was picked up one time. The genes are TRBV3-1 (or the pseudogene TRBV3-2) and TRBJ2-7; maybe TRBD1 (5 bases). This CDR3 has 14 residues. The germline V gene has CDR1 LGHDT and CDR2 YNNKEL (reference sequence). V was pared by 5 bases and J by 2 bases, with 13 bases between. CDR3: CASSIGVQAYEQYF. In DNA form, the CDR3 reads TGTGCCAGCAGCATAGGTGTACAGGCCTACGAGCAGTACTTC.

The rearrangement uses TRBV4-3 and TRBJ1-2; D unclear. Trimming stripped 0 bases from V and 0 bases from J, with 11 bases between. This CDR3 has 16 amino acids. Germline lookup yields CDR1 LGHNA and CDR2 YSLEER. The CDR3 here is CASSQEAGNTNYGYTF. CDR3 DNA sequence: TGCGCCAGCAGCCAAGAGGCTGGAAACACTAACTATGGCTACACCTTC.

V gene TRBV6-5 combines with J gene TRBJ1-2; perhaps TRBD1 as D (6 bases). The length of the CDR3 is 14 residues. Germline assignment: CDR1 MNHEY and CDR2 SVGAGI. The V end lost 6 bases, the J end lost 2 bases, and 13 bases lay between the germline ends. The CDR3 DNA reads TGTGCCAGCAGGGACAGTTTTTTCAACTATGGCTACACCTTC. Amino acids: CASRDSFFNYGYTF.

V is TRBV19 and J is TRBJ1-2; tentatively, D is TRBD1 (6 bases). CDR1 is LNHDA and CDR2 is SQIVND in the germline V gene (reference sequence). This CDR3 contains 13 residues. V lost 3 bases to trimming and J lost 3 bases, with 8 bases between them. CDR3 DNA: TGTGCCAGTAGTATTCAGGGGTACTATGGCTACACCTTC. Its protein is CASSIQGYYGYTF. Drawing the rest from reference TRBV19 and TRBJ1-2, the complete variable domain is DGGITQSPKYLFRKEGQNVTLSCEQNLNHDAMYWYRQDPGQGLRLIYYSQIVNDFQKGDIAEGYSVSREKKESFPLTVTSAQKNPTAFYLCASSIQGYYGYTFGSGTRLTVV.

This chain connects TRBV6-2 or TRBV6-3 to TRBJ1-6; no clear D. V lost 6 bases and J lost 8, with 11 bases in between. The CDR3 extends over 13 amino acids. Per germline, CDR1 MNHEY and CDR2 SVGEGT. DNA of the CDR3: TGTGCCAGCAGCTGGGCTGTAGATTCACCCCTCCACTTT. Its protein is CASSWAVDSPLHF.

This sequence joins TRBV7-2 and TRBJ2-1, with TRBD2 identical over 10 bases. V was clipped by 4 bases and J by 4 bases; unmatched bases: 10. CDR3 length equals 17 residues. In germline, CDR1 is SGHTA, CDR2 FQGNSA. The CDR3 loop is CASSSQAGGPPYNEQFF. For the CDR3, the DNA is TGTGCCAGCAGCTCCCAAGCGGGGGGGCCTCCATACAATGAGCAGTTCTTC.

The chain couples TRBV4-2 to TRBJ1-2, with a tentative D call TRBD1 (6 bases). The CDR3 is 17 residues long. CDR1 LGHNA and CDR2 YNFKEQ come from the germline V gene. V was clipped by 3 bases and J by 5 bases, with 22 bases between them. CDR3 in amino acids: CASSQAEGERGRYGYTF. CDR3 coding DNA: TGTGCCAGCAGCCAGGCGGAAGGAGAGAGGGGGAGGTATGGCTACACCTTC.

The chain carries TRBV27 and TRBJ2-7; 10 nucleotides align to TRBD1. The CDR3 runs to 15 residues. Germline-derived CDR1 and CDR2 are MNHEY and SMNVEV (reference sequence). V lost 5 bases and J lost 2; bases outside the gene matches: 6. CDR3 in amino acids: CASSPTGGTPYEQYF. In DNA, the CDR3 is TGTGCCAGCAGTCCGACAGGGGGCACCCCCTACGAGCAGTACTTC.

J is TRBJ2-5 and V is TRBV3-1 (or the pseudogene TRBV3-2), with 16 bases that match TRBD2. Germline-derived CDR1 and CDR2 are LGHDT and YNNKEL (reference sequence). The CDR3 totals 18 residues. J was trimmed by 7 bases and V by 1 base; bases with no gene match: 9. The CDR3 here is CASSQVEGTSGGGATQYF. The CDR3 region has the DNA TGTGCCAGCAGCCAAGTGGAAGGGACTAGCGGGGGGGGCGCGACCCAGTACTTC.